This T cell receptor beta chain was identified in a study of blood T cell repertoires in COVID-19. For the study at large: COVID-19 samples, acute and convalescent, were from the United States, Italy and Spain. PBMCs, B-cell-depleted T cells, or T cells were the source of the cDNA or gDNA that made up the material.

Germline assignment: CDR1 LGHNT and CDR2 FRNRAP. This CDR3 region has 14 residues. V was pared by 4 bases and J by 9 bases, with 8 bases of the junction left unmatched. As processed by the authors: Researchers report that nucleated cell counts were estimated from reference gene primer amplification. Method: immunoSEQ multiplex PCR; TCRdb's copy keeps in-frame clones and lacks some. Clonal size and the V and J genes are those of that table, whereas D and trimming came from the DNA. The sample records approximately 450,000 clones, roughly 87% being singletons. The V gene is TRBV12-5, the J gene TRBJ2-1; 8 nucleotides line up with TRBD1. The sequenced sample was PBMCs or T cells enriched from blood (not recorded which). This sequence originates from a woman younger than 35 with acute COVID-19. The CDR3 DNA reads TGTGCTAGTGGTTCGGGACAGGCCACGGGTGAGCAGTTCTTC. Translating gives CASGSGQATGEQFF.